These 26 T cell receptor beta chains were all obtained from the same sample, sequenced in a study of beta chain features in type 1 diabetes. All of the isolated RNA was reverse transcribed, so expressed TCRB transcripts were sequenced. Assay: immunoSEQ multiplex PCR; the TCRdb copy retains only in-frame clones and omits some. The data hold about 250,000 clones, with 13% to 15% observed a single time. Sequencing input: naive CD4+ T cells from blood. The receptor source for this set is a woman in her 40s in good health.

The chain carries TRBV7-2 and TRBJ2-3; 8 nucleotides match TRBD2. There are 17 residues in the CDR3. J gave up 4 bases and V 2 bases, and 11 bases lay outside the gene matches. CDR1 is SGHTA and CDR2 is FQGNSA in the germline V gene. The CDR3 loop reads CASSLTVSGGASDTQYF. The CDR3 DNA reads TGTGCCAGCAGCTTAACGGTGTCGGGGGGGGCATCAGATACGCAGTATTTT.

This clone was observed once. CDR3 sequence reads: CASSPRLAGGGETQYF. The CDR3 nucleotides are TGTGCCAGCAGCCCCCGACTAGCGGGGGGGGGAGAGACCCAGTACTTC. The rearrangement uses TRBV2 and TRBJ2-5; 14 positions agree with TRBD2. The junction had 7 bases not matched to a gene; V was cut back by 6 bases and J by 4 bases. The CDR3 is 16 residues long. Germline CDR1 SNHLY, CDR2 FYNNEI.

The chain employs TRBV5-4 and TRBJ2-7, with D unresolved. The CDR3 totals 13 residues. CDR1 is SGHNT and CDR2 is YYREEE in the germline V gene (reference sequence). The germline V and J ends were trimmed by 0 bases and 4 bases, with 8 bases remaining between them. DNA of the CDR3: TGTGCCAGCAGCTTGGGAGTAGCTTACGAGCAGTACTTC. Translation gives CASSLGVAYEQYF.

This clone has only a few counts. This chain links TRBV7-2 with TRBJ2-3; 9 bases map to TRBD2. J gave up 2 bases and V 6 bases, and 6 bases lay outside the gene matches. Germline lookup yields CDR1 SGHTA and CDR2 FQGNSA. The CDR3 totals 15 residues. CDR3 sequence (DNA): TGTGCCAGCAGTCTAGCGGGGACCCCCACAGATACGCAGTATTTT. It translates to CASSLAGTPTDTQYF.

This clone was counted between two and nine times. J is TRBJ1-2 and V is TRBV5-4, with a possible D match to TRBD1 (5 bases). The germline V gene encodes CDR1 SGHNT and CDR2 YYREEE (reference sequence). The CDR3 has 15 amino acids. V shed 7 bases and J shed 0 bases, with 16 bases lying between them. CDR3 nucleotide sequence: TGTGCCAGCCACGACAAGACAGTAGCTAACTATGGCTACACCTTC. Translated: CASHDKTVANYGYTF.

The rearrangement uses TRBV7-2 and TRBJ2-1; TRBD2 matches at 7 bases. In germline, CDR1 is SGHTA, CDR2 FQGNSA. J gave up 5 bases and V 5 bases, and 12 bases lay outside the gene matches. The CDR3 extends over 16 amino acids. CDR3 DNA: TGTGCCAGCAGCCTACGGACCCGCGGGGGAGACAATGAGCAGTTCTTC. It yields the protein CASSLRTRGGDNEQFF.

This clone has just a few counts. V gene TRBV4-3 combines with J gene TRBJ2-6; perhaps TRBD2 as D (5 bases). This CDR3 is 17 amino acids long. Trimming shortened V by 0 bases and J by 0 bases, and 9 bases separated the two germline ends. Germline CDR1 is LGHNA and CDR2 is YSLEER. CDR3 region: CASSQDATSSGANVLTF. The CDR3 DNA reads as TGCGCCAGCAGCCAAGATGCCACTAGCTCTGGGGCCAACGTCCTGACTTTC.

CDR3 sequence (DNA): TGTGCCAGCAGCGTAGCAACGGGACTCGAGCAGTACTTC. Translation: CASSVATGLEQYF. The chain recombines TRBV9 with TRBJ2-7; TRBD2 is a possible D gene (6 bases). V was shortened by 0 bases and J by 6 bases, with 10 bases between the two germline ends. Germline V gene data show CDR1 as SGDLS and CDR2 as YYNGEE. The CDR3 is made up of 13 amino acids. Full variable domain (missing parts from reference TRBV9 and TRBJ2-7): DSGVTQTPKHLITATGQRVTLRCSPRSGDLSVYWYQQSLDQGLQFLIQYYNGEERAKGNILERFSAQQFPDLHSELNLSSLELGDSALYFCASSVATGLEQYFGPGTRLTVT.

This clone was detected a few times. The V gene is TRBV5-1, the J gene TRBJ1-6, with D perhaps matching TRBD1 (5 bases). The CDR3 contains 14 residues. Germline V lookup: CDR1 SGHRS, CDR2 YFSETQ. Trimming removed 4 bases from V and 8 bases from J, with 13 bases in between. CDR3 sequence reads: CASSRGGVDSPLHF. As DNA, the CDR3 is TGCGCCAGCAGCCGGGGGGGAGTCGATTCACCCCTCCACTTT.

The sample holds a few counts of this clone. This sample also contains other DNA sequences that code for the same CDR3. The chain couples TRBV6-1 to TRBJ1-5; D uncertain. Germline CDR1 reads MNHNS; CDR2 reads SASEGT. Trimming removed 2 bases from V and 4 bases from J, with 6 bases in between. The CDR3 has 13 amino acids. The CDR3 nucleotides read TGTGCCAGCAGTGAAAGAGGGAATCAGCCCCAGCATTTT. This gives the protein CASSERGNQPQHF.

This chain connects TRBV27 to TRBJ1-2; TRBD1 aligns across 12 bases. The CDR3 is 14 residues long. V was pared by 4 bases and J by 13 bases, with 10 bases of the junction left unmatched. CDR1 is MNHEY, CDR2 SMNVEV, per germline (reference sequence). CDR3 DNA: TGTGCCAGCAGTTCGCGGGACAGGGGGCATCTTGCCACCTTC. Amino acid sequence: CASSSRDRGHLATF.

This clone was seen a handful of times. This chain uses TRBV5-4 with TRBJ2-3, with TRBD2 as a possible D gene (6 bases). The CDR3 contains 14 residues. The V end was cut by 6 bases, the J end by 4 bases, with 15 bases between. The germline CDR1 and CDR2 sequences are SGHNT and YYREEE (reference sequence). The CDR3 is CASTAGQASDTQYF. CDR3 DNA sequence: TGTGCCAGCACGGCGGGGCAGGCCTCAGATACGCAGTATTTT.

The V gene is TRBV19, the J gene TRBJ2-1, with 10 bases aligning to TRBD2. Trimming took 1 base from V and 7 from J; bases not matched to a gene: 7. This CDR3 has 16 residues. Per the germline V gene, CDR1 is LNHDA and CDR2 is SQIVND (reference sequence). The CDR3 here is CASSIVGSGGRNEQFF. Written as DNA, the CDR3 is TGTGCCAGTAGTATAGTAGGTAGCGGGGGGCGGAATGAGCAGTTCTTC.

V and J are TRBV6-5 and TRBJ2-5; D is perhaps TRBD2 (5 bases). CDR3 length equals 15 residues. V lost 6 bases and J lost 3, with 17 bases in between. Germline V CDR1 and CDR2: MNHEY, SVGAGI. CDR3 sequence reads: CASRLIITRKETQYF. CDR3 sequence (DNA): TGTGCCAGCAGACTCATCATCACTAGGAAAGAGACCCAGTACTTC.

This clone showed up just a few times. The chain employs TRBV6-1 and TRBJ2-1; 10 positions agree with TRBD2. The V and J ends lost 7 bases and 2 bases, in that order; junction bases with no gene match: 5. CDR1 is MNHNS and CDR2 is SASEGT in the germline V gene. The CDR3 is made up of 15 amino acids. The CDR3 nucleotides read TGTGCCAGCACCGTTAGCGGGGGGCCCTACAATGAGCAGTTCTTC. Its translation is CASTVSGGPYNEQFF.

The chain links TRBV5-1 to TRBJ2-2; D might be TRBD1 (5 bases). The CDR3 sequence is 16 residues long. V lost 3 bases and J lost 0, with 12 bases in between. Per germline, CDR1 SGHRS and CDR2 YFSETQ. CDR3 amino acids: CASSSLGRANTGELFF. DNA of the CDR3: TGCGCCAGCAGCTCCCTGGGCAGGGCGAACACCGGGGAGCTGTTTTTT.

As to this clone: Other DNA sequences of this sample code for an identical CDR3. The rearrangement uses TRBV6-5 and TRBJ2-7; 11 bases map to TRBD2. Germline values: CDR1 MNHEY, CDR2 SVGAGI. This CDR3 is built from 15 residues. The trim removed 5 bases at V and 0 bases at J, leaving 3 bases unmatched. Here the CDR3 DNA reads TGTGCCAGCAGTGCTACTAGCGGGGGCTCCTACGAGCAGTACTTC. This codes for CASSATSGGSYEQYF.

This clone showed up many times. The chain carries TRBV9 and TRBJ2-2, with TRBD2 identical over 9 bases. Germline loops: CDR1 SGDLS, CDR2 YYNGEE. This CDR3 has 15 amino acids. V was clipped by 1 base and J by 4 bases; unmatched bases: 2. The CDR3 DNA reads TGTGCCAGCAGCGTACTAGCGGGGCCCACCGGGGAGCTGTTTTTT. Translating gives CASSVLAGPTGELFF.

The chain links TRBV25-1 to TRBJ2-5; D is ambiguous. Germline V gene lookup returns CDR1 MGHDK and CDR2 SYGVNS. V lost 10 bases and J lost 4, with 22 bases in between. This CDR3 is 15 amino acids long. As DNA, the CDR3 is TGTGCCAATCCTGGGCACGACCGGTGTCCAGAGACCCAGTACTTC. Translated: CANPGHDRCPETQYF.

The chain combines TRBV19 with TRBJ2-7; 7 bases line up with TRBD1. The junction had 7 bases not matched to a gene; V was cut back by 3 bases and J by 2 bases. Germline CDR1 reads LNHDA; CDR2 reads SQIVND (reference sequence). The CDR3 extends over 15 amino acids. Written as DNA, the CDR3 is TGTGCCAGTAGTATTAGGGGGACAGTACCCTACGAGCAGTACTTC. Its translation is CASSIRGTVPYEQYF.

Only a few counts were recorded for this clone. The rearrangement links TRBV7-9 to TRBJ1-2, with TRBD1 matching over 7 bases. The junction had 7 bases not matched to a gene; V was cut back by 1 base and J by 5 bases. This CDR3 contains 15 residues. CDR1 SEHNR and CDR2 FQNEAQ come from the germline V gene (reference sequence). CDR3 sequence reads: CASSLVSTGAYGYTF. CDR3 nucleotides: TGTGCCAGCAGCTTAGTAAGCACAGGGGCATATGGCTACACCTTC.

The chain recombines TRBV19 with TRBJ2-1; D uncertain. Germline-derived CDR1 and CDR2 are LNHDA and SQIVND (reference sequence). This CDR3 spans 15 amino acids. The V and J ends lost 0 bases and 7 bases respectively, with 13 bases between them. In DNA form, the CDR3 reads TGTGCCAGTAGTATAGATCCGTCCCCAGATAATGAGCAGTTCTTC. Translation: CASSIDPSPDNEQFF.

The chain carries TRBV6-5 and TRBJ2-3, with D possibly being TRBD2 (6 bases). V was pared by 7 bases and J by 0 bases, with 8 bases between. The CDR3 is 13 amino acids. The V gene's germline CDR1 is MNHEY and CDR2 SVGAGI. CDR3 nucleotide sequence: TGTGCCAGCATCGGGACTAGCACAGATACGCAGTATTTT. It yields the protein CASIGTSTDTQYF.

The genes are TRBV4-2 and TRBJ2-1; the match to TRBD2 covers 8 bases. Trimming took 0 bases from V and 4 from J; bases not matched to a gene: 8. CDR1 is LGHNA, CDR2 YNFKEQ, per germline. This CDR3 has 17 amino acids. CDR3 residues: CASSQDPGRGAYNEQFF. The CDR3, as DNA: TGTGCCAGCAGCCAAGATCCGGGGCGGGGGGCTTACAATGAGCAGTTCTTC.

The genes are TRBV9 and TRBJ2-3, with 9 bases fitting TRBD2. V shed 4 bases, J shed 4 bases, and the junction held 13 bases outside the gene matches. Per germline, CDR1 SGDLS and CDR2 YYNGEE. The CDR3 covers 17 residues. The CDR3 loop reads CASSSSLAGMRADTQYF. The CDR3 coding sequence is TGTGCCAGCAGCTCGTCCCTAGCGGGGATGCGGGCAGATACGCAGTATTTT.

The chain recombines TRBV6-5 with TRBJ1-4, with 11 bases that match TRBD1. The germline V gene has CDR1 MNHEY and CDR2 SVGAGI. V lost 7 bases to trimming and J lost 8 bases; unmatched junction nucleotides: 9. This CDR3 comprises 15 residues. The CDR3 DNA follows: TGTGCCAGCACCCGAACCGGGACAGGGGGAGAAAAACTGTTTTTT. The encoded protein is CASTRTGTGGEKLFF.